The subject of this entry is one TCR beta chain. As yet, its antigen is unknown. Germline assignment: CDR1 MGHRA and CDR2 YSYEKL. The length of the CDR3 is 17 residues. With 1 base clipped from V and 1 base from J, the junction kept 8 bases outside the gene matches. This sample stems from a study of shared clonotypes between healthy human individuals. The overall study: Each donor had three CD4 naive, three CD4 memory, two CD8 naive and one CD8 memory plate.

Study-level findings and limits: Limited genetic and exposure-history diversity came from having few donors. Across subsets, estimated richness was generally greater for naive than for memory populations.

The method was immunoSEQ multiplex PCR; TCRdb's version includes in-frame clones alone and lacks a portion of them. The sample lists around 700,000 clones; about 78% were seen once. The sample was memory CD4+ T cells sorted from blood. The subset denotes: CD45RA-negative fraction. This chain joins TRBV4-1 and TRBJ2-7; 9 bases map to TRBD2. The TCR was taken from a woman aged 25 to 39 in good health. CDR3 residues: CASSQGIAGVKSYEQYF. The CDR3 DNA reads TGCGCCAGCAGCCAAGGGATAGCGGGAGTTAAGTCCTACGAGCAGTACTTC.